This T cell receptor beta chain was observed in a study of T-cell reconstitution after alpha-beta-depleted transplantation in children. Whole-study results and caveats: Diversity and T-cell counts at one year after transplant derived mostly from new T cells.

The germline gives CDR1 SGHRS, CDR2 YFSETQ. The CDR3 totals 13 residues. Trimming took off 0 bases at V and 14 bases at J, with 17 bases between the two ends. For TCRbeta, the library was prepared with unique molecular identifiers. TCRdb used MiXCR to reprocess the PCR reads, holding one entry per CDR3 protein. This table holds around 500,000 distinct CDR3 sequences, 20% to 25% found once. Of note for this clonotype: Its antigen remains unidentified.

The sequence was obtained from a boy less than two years old who had a stem cell transplant for acute myeloid leukemia, so the T cells may come from the graft donor. Sequences were derived from PBMCs, mostly from graft donor cells, sampled 360 days after TCRalphabeta/CD19-depleted stem cell transplant. V is TRBV5-1 and J is TRBJ2-5; D unclear. This chain's CDR3 is CASSLEFDSRYYF. The CDR3 DNA is TGCGCCAGCAGCTTGGAATTTGATTCCAGGTACTACTTC.